The present T cell receptor beta chain was sequenced within a study of T cell changes during pregnancy in multiple sclerosis. This CDR3 has 14 amino acids. The V gene lost 4 bases and the J gene lost 2 bases, with 11 bases spanning the gap. Looked up from germline, CDR1 is SNHLY and CDR2 is FYNNEI. Assay: immunoSEQ multiplex PCR; the TCRdb copy retains only in-frame clones and omits some. The sample includes tens of thousands of clones, more than 85% of them seen just once. The rearrangement uses TRBV2 and TRBJ1-2, with D perhaps TRBD1 (5 bases). The sample was CD8+ T cells from peripheral blood mononuclear cells, taken before pregnancy. The sequence came from a female donor with multiple sclerosis, enrolled in a pregnancy study. The CDR3 coding sequence is TGTGCCAGCAGTGGAGACAGCGTCAACTATGGCTACACCTTC. Translating it yields CASSGDSVNYGYTF. The entire variable domain, with the rest obtained from reference TRBV2 and TRBJ1-2, is as follows: EPEVTQTPSHQVTQMGQEVILRCVPISNHLYFYWYRQILGQKVEFLVSFYNNEISEKSEIFDDQFSVERPDGSNFTLKIRSTKLEDSAMYFCASSGDSVNYGYTFGSGTRLTVV.